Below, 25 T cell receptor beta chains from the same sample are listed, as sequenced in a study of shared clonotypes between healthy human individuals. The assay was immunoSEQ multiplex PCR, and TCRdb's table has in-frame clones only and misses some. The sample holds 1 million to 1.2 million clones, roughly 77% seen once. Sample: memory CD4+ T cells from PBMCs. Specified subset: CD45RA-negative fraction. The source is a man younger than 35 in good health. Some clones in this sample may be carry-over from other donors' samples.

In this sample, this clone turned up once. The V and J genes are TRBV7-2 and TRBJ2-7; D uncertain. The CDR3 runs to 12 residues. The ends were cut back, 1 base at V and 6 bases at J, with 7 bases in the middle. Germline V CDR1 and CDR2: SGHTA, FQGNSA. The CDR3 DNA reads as TGTGCCAGCAGCTTAGAAATTCCCGAGCAGTACTTC. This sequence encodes CASSLEIPEQYF.

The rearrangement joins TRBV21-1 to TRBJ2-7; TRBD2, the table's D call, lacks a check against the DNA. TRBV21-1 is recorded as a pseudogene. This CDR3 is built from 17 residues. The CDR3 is CASSKVFTSGDAYEQYF. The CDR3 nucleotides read TGTGCCAGCAGCAAAGTTTTTACTAGCGGGGATGCCTACGAGCAGTACTTC.

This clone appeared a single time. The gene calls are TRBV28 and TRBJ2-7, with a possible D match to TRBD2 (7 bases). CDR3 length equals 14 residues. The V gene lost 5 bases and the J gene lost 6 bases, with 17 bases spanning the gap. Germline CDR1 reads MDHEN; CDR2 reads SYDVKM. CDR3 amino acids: CASSGGASLGEQYF. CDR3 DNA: TGTGCCAGCAGTGGGGGGGCCTCGCTGGGCGAGCAGTACTTC. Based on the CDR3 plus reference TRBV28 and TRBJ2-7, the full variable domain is DVKVTQSSRYLVKRTGEKVFLECVQDMDHENMFWYRQDPGLGLRLIYFSYDVKMKEKGDIPEGYSVSREKKERFSLILESASTNQTSMYLCASSGGASLGEQYFGPGTRLTVT.

CDR3 in DNA: TGTGCCAGCAGCTTCGCGGCTAGCTCTCAAGAGACCCAGTACTTC. Protein product: CASSFAASSQETQYF. The J gene is TRBJ2-5, the V gene TRBV7-7, with TRBD2 as a possible D gene (5 bases). Germline V gene sequence: CDR1 SSHAT, CDR2 FNYEAQ (reference sequence). This CDR3 is built from 15 residues. V lost 3 bases and J lost 2, with 13 bases in between.

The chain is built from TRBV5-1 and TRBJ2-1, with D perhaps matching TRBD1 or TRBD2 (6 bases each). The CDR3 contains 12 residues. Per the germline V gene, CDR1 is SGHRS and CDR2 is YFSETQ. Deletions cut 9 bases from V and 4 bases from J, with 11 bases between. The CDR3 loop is CATGGQYNEQFF. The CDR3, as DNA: TGCGCCACTGGGGGGCAGTACAATGAGCAGTTCTTC.

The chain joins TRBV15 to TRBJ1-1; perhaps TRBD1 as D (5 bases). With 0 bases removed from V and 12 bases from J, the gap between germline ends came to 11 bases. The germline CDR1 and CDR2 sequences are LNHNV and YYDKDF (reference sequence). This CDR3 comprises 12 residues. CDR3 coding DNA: TGTGCCACCAGCAGAGATCCAGGGACGACTTTCTTT. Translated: CATSRDPGTTFF.

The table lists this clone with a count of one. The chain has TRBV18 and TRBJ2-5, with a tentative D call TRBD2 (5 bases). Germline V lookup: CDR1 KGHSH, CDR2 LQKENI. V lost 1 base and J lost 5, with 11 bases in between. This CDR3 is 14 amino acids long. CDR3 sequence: CASSPQTRSETQYF. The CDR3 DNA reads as TGTGCCAGCTCACCACAAACTAGAAGCGAGACCCAGTACTTC.

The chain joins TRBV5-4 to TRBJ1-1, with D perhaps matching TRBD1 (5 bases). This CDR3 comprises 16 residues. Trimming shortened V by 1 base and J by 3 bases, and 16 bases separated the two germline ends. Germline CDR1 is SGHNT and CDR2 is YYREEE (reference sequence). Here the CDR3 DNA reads TGTGCCAGCAGCTTGTTCGGTTGGGGGAGGGACACTGAAGCTTTCTTT. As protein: CASSLFGWGRDTEAFF.

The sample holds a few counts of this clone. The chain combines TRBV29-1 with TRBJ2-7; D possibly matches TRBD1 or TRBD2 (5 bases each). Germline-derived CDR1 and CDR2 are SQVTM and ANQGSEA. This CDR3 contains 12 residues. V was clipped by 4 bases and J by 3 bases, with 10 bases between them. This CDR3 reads CSVVRDGYEQYF. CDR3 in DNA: TGCAGCGTTGTTCGGGACGGCTACGAGCAGTACTTC.

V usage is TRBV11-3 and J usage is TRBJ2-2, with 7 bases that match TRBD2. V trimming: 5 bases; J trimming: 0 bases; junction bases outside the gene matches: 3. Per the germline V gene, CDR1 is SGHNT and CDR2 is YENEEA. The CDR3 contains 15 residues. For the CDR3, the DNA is TGTGCCAGCAGCGCTAGCGGCACGAACACCGGGGAGCTGTTTTTT. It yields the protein CASSASGTNTGELFF.

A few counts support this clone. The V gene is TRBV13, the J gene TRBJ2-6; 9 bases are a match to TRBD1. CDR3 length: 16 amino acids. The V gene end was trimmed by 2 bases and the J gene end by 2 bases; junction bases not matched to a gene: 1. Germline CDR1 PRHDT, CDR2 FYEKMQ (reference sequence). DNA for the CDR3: TGTGCCAGCAGCTTACGGGACAGGGCTGGGGCCAACGTCCTGACTTTC. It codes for CASSLRDRAGANVLTF.

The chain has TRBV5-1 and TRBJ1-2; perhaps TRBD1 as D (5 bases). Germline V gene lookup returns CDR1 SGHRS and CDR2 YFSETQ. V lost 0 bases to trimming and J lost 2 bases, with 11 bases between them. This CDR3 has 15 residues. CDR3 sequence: CASSLGPTENYGYTF. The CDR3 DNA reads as TGCGCCAGCAGCTTGGGACCGACAGAAAACTATGGCTACACCTTC.

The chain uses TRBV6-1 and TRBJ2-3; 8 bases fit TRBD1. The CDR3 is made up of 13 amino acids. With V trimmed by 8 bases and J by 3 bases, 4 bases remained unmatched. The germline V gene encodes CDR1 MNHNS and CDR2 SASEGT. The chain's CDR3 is CASGRGQTDTQYF. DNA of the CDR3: TGTGCCAGCGGCAGGGGGCAAACAGATACGCAGTATTTT.

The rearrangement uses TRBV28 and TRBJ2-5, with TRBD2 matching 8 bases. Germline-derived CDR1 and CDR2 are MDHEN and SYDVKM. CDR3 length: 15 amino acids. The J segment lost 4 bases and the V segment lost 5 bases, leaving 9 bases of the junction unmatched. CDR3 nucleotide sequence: TGTGCCAGCAGTCCTAGCGGGCTCAGGGGAGAGACCCAGTACTTC. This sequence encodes CASSPSGLRGETQYF.

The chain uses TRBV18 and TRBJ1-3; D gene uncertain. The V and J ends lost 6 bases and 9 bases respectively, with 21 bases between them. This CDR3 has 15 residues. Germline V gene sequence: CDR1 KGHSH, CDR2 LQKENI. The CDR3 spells CASSPTPELGGTIYF. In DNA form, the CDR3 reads TGTGCCAGCTCGCCTACCCCGGAATTAGGTGGCACCATATATTTT.

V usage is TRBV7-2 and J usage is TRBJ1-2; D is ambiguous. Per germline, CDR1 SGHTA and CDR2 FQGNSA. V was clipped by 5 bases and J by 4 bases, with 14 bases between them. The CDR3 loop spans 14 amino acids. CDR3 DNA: TGTGCCAGCAGCCGAAGACAAAACCTCTATGGCTACACCTTC. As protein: CASSRRQNLYGYTF.

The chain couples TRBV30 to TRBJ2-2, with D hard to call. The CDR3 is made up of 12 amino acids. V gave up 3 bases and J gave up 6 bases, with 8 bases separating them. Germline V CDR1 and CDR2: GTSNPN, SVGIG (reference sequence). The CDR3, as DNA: TGTGCCTGGAGAACTGACCCCGGGGAGCTGTTTTTT. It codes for CAWRTDPGELFF.

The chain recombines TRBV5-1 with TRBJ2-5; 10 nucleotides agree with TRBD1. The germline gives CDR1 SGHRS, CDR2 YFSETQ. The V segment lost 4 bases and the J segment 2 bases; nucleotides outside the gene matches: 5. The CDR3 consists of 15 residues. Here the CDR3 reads CASSAGQGQQETQYF. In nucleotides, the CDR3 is TGCGCCAGCAGCGCGGGACAGGGGCAACAAGAGACCCAGTACTTC.

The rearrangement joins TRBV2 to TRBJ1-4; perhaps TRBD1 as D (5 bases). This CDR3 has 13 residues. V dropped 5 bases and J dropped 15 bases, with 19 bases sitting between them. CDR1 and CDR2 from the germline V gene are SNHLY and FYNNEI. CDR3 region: CASSLRGQGIVFF. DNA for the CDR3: TGTGCCAGCAGTCTTAGAGGACAAGGGATCGTGTTTTTT.

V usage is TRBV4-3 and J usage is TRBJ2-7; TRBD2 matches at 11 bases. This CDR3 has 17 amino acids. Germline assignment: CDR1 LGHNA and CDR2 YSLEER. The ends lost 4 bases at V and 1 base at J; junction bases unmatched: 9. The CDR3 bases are TGCGCCAGCAGCCGAGTACTAGCGGGAGCTTCATCCTACGAGCAGTACTTC. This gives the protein CASSRVLAGASSYEQYF.

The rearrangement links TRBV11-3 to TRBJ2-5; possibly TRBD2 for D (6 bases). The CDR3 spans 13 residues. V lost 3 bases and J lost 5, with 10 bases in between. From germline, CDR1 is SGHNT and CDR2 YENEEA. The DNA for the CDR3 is TGTGCCAGCAGCTTCGGCGGGATGGAGACCCAGTACTTC. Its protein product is CASSFGGMETQYF.

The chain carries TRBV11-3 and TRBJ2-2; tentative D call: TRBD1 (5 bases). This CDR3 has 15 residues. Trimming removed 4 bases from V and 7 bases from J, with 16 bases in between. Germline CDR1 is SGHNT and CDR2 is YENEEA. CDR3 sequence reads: CASSSSGRAIGELFF. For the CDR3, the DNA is TGTGCCAGCAGCTCGAGTGGCAGGGCTATCGGGGAGCTGTTTTTT.

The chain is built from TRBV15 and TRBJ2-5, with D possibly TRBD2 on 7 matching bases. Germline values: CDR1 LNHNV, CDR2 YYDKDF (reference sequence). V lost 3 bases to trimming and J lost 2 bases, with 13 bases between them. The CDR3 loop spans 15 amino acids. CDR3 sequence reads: CATSRAGGRQETQYF. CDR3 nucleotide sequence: TGTGCCACCAGCAGGGCCGGGGGGCGGCAAGAGACCCAGTACTTC.

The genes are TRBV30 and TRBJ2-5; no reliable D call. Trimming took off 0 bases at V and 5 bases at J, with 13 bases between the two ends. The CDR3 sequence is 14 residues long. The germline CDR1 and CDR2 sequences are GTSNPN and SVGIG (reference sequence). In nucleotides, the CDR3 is TGTGCCTGGAGTGTACGGTCGCCACCGGAGACCCAGTACTTC. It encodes CAWSVRSPPETQYF.

CDR3 region: CSVATRTSGRSHNEQFF. The CDR3 bases are TGCAGCGTTGCGACTAGGACTAGCGGGAGATCCCACAATGAGCAGTTCTTC. The chain has TRBV29-1 and TRBJ2-1; 13 bases are shared with TRBD2. Unmatched junction bases numbered 11, after V lost 4 bases and J lost 5 bases. The CDR3 extends over 17 amino acids. Germline V lookup: CDR1 SQVTM, CDR2 ANQGSEA.